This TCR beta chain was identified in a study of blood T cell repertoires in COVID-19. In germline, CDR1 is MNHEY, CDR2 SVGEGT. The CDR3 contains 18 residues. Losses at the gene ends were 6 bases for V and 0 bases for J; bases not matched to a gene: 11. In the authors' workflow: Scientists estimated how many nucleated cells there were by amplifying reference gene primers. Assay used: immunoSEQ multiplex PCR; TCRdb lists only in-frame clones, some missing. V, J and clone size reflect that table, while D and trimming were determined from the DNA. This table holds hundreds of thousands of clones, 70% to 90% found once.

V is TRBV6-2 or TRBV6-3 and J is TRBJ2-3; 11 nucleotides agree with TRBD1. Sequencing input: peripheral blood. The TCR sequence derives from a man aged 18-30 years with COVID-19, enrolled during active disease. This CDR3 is CASRYPGQGDSSTDTQYF. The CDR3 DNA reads TGTGCCAGCAGGTACCCGGGACAGGGGGATTCAAGCACAGATACGCAGTATTTT.